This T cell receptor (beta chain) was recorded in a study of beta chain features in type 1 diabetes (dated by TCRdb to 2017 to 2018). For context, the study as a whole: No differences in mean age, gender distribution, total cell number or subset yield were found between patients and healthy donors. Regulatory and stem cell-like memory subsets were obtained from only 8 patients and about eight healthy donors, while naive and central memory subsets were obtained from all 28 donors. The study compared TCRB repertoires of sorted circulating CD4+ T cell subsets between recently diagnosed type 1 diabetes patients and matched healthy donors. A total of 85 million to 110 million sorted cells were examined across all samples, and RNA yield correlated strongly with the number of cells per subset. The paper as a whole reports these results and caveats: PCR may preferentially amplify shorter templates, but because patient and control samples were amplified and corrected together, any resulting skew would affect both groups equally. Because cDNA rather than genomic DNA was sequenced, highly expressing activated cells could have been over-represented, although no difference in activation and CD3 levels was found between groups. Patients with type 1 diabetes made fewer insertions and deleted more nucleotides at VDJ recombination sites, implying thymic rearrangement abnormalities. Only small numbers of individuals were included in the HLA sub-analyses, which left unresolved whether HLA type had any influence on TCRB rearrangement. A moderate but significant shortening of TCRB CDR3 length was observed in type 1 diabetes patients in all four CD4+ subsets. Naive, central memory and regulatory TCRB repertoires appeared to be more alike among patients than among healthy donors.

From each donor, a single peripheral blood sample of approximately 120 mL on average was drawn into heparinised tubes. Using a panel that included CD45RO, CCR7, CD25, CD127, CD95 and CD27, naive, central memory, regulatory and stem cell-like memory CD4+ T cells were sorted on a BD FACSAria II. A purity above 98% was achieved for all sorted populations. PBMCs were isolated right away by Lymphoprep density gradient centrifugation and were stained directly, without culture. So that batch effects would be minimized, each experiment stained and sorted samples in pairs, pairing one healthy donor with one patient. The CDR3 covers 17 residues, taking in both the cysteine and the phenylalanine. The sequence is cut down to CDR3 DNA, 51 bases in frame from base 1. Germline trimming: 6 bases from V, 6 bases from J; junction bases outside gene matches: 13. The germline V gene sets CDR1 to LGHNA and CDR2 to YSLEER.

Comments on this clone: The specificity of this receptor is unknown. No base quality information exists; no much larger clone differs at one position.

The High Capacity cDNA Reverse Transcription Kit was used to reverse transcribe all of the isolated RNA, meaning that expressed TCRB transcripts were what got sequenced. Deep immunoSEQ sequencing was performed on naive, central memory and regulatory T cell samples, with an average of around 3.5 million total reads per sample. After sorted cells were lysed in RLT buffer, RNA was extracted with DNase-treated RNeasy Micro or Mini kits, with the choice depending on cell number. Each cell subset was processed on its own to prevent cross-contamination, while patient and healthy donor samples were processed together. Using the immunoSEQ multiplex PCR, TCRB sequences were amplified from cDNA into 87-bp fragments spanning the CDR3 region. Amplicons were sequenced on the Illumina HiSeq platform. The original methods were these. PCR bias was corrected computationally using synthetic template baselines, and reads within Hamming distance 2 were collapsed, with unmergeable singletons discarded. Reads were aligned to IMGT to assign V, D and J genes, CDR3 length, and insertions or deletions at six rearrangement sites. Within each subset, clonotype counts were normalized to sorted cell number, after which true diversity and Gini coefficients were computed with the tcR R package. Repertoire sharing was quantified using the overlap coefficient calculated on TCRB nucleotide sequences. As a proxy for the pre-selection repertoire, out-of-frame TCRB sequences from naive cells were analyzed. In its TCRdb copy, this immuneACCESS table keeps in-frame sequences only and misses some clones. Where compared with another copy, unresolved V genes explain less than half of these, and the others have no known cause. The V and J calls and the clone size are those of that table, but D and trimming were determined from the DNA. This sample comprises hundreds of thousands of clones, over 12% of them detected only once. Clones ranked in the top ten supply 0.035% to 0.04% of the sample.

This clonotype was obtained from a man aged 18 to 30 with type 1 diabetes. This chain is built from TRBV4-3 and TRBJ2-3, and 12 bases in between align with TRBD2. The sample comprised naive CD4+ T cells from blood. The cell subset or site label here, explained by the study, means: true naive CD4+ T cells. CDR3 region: CASSRAPSGGEGDTQYF. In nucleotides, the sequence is TGCGCCAGCAGTCGTGCCCCTAGCGGGGGGGAAGGGGATACGCAGTATTTT.